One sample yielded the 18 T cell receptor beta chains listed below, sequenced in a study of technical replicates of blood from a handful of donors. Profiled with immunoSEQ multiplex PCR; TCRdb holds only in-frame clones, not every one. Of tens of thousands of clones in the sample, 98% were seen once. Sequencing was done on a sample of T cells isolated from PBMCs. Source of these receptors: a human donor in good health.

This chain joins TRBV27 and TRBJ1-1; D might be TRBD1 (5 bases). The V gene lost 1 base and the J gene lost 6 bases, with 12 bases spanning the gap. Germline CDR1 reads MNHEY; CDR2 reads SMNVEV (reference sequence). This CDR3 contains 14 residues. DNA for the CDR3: TGTGCCAGCAGTTTATTGGGGGGATACGCTGAAGCTTTCTTT. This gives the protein CASSLLGGYAEAFF.

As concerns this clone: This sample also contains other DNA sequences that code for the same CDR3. CDR3 bases: TGCGCCAGCAGCTTGGGTCGGGGGGCTGAAGCTTTCTTT. Its translation: CASSLGRGAEAFF. The rearrangement links TRBV5-1 to TRBJ1-1, with D possibly TRBD1 on 5 matching bases. The CDR3 spans 13 residues. CDR1 and CDR2 from the germline V gene are SGHRS and YFSETQ. V was pared by 0 bases and J by 6 bases, with 9 bases between.

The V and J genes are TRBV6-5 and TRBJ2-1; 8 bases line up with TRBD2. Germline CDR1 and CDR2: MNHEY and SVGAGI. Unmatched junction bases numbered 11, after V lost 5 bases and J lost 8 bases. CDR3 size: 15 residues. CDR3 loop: CASSKRVAGRDEQFF. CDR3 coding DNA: TGTGCCAGCAGTAAGCGAGTAGCGGGACGCGATGAGCAGTTCTTC.

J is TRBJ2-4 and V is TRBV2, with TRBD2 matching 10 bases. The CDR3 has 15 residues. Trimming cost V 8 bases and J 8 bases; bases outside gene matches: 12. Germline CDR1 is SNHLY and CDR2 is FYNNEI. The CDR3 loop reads CASVSGGAGRDIQYF. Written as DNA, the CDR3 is TGTGCCAGCGTGAGCGGGGGGGCCGGTCGGGACATTCAGTACTTC.

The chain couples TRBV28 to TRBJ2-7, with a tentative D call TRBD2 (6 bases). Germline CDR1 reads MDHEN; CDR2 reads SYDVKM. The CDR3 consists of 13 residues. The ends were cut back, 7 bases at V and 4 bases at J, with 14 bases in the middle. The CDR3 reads CASTRGDYYEQYF. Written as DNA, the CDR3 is TGTGCCAGCACGCGGGGTGATTATTACGAGCAGTACTTC.

The CDR3 sequence: CASSDSRFSGRENEQFF. The DNA of the CDR3 is TGTGCCAGCAGTGACTCGAGGTTTAGCGGGAGGGAAAATGAGCAGTTCTTC. The V and J genes are TRBV6-4 and TRBJ2-1; 11 bases align to TRBD2. The CDR3 consists of 17 residues. J gave up 7 bases and V 0 bases, and 8 bases lay outside the gene matches. CDR1 and CDR2 from the germline V gene are MRHNA and SNTAGT.

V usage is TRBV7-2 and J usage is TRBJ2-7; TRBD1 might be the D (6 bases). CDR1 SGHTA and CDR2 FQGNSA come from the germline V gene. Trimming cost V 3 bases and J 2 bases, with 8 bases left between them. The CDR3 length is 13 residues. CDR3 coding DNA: TGTGCCAGCAGCTTGCAGGGGACCTACGAGCAGTACTTC. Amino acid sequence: CASSLQGTYEQYF. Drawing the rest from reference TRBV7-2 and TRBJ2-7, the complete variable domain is GAGVSQSPSNKVTEKGKDVELRCDPISGHTALYWYRQSLGQGLEFLIYFQGNSAPDKSGLPSDRFSAERTGGSVSTLTIQRTQQEDSAVYLCASSLQGTYEQYFGPGTRLTVT.

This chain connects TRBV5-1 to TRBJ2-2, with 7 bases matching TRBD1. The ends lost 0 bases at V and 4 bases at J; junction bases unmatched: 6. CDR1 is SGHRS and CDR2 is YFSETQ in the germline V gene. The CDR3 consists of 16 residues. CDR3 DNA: TGCGCCAGCAGCTTGGACGGACAGGTGGCCACCGGGGAGCTGTTTTTT. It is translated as CASSLDGQVATGELFF.

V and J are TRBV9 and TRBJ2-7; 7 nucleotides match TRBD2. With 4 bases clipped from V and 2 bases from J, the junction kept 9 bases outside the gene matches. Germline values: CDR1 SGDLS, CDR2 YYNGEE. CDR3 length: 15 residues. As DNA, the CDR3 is TGTGCCAGCAGCACCCTTTCAGGGAGGGCCTACGAGCAGTACTTC. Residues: CASSTLSGRAYEQYF.

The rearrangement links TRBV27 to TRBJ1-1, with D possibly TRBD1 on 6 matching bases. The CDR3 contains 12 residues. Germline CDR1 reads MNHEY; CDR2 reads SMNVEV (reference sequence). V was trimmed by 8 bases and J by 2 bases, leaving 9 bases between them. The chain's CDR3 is CASRDTNTEAFF. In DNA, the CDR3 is TGTGCCAGCCGGGACACAAACACTGAAGCTTTCTTT.

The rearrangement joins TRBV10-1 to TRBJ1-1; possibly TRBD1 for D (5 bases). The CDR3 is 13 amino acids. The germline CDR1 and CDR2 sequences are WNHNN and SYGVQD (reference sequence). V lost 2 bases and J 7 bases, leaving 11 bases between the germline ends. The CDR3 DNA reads TGCGCCAGCAGTGAGCATCAGGGAAGTGAAGCTTTCTTT. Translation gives CASSEHQGSEAFF.

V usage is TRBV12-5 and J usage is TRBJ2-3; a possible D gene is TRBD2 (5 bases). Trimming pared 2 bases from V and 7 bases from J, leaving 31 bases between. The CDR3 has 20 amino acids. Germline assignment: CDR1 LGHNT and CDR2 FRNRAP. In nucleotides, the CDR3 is TGTGCTAGTGGTTTGTTCGCGGGCCCCTTGGCAGGTAGCTTAGGAAATACGCAGTATTTT. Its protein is CASGLFAGPLAGSLGNTQYF.

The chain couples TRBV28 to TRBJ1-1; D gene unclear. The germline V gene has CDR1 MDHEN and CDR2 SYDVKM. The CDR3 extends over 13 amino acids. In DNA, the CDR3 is TGTGTCACTTACAGACCACCCAACACTGAAGCTTTCTTT. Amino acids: CVTYRPPNTEAFF.

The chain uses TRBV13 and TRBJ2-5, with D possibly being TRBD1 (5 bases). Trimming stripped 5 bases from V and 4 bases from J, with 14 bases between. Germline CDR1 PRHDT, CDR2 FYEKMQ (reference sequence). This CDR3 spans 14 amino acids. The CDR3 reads CASSVTAWGETQYF. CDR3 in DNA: TGTGCCAGCAGCGTGACAGCGTGGGGAGAGACCCAGTACTTC.

CDR3 nucleotides: TGCGCCAGCAGCCTAATAGCGGGGGGGTATATAGATACGCAGTATTTT. This encodes CASSLIAGGYIDTQYF. The chain has TRBV5-1 and TRBJ2-3; 11 nucleotides match TRBD2. V gave up 4 bases and J gave up 5 bases; unmatched junction bases: 9. The CDR3 loop spans 16 amino acids. From germline, CDR1 is SGHRS and CDR2 YFSETQ.

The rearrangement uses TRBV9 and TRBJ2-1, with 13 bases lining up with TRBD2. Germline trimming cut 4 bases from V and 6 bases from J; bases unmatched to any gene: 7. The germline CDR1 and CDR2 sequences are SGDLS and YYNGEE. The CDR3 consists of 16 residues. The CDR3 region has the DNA TGTGCCAGCAGCACCGGGACTAGCGGGGCGGCCAATGAGCAGTTCTTC. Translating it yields CASSTGTSGAANEQFF.

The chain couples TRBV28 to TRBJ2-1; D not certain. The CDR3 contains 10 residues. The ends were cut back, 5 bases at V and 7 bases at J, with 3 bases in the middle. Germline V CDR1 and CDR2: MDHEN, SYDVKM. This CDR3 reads CASSLNEQFF. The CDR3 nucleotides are TGTGCCAGCAGTCTTAATGAGCAGTTCTTC.

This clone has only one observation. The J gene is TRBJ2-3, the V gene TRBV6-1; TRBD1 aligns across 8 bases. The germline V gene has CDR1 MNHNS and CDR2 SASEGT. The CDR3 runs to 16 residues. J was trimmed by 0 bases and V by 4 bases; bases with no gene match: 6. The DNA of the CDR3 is TGTGCCAGCAGTGCAATCAGGGGGCTTAGCACAGATACGCAGTATTTT. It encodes CASSAIRGLSTDTQYF.